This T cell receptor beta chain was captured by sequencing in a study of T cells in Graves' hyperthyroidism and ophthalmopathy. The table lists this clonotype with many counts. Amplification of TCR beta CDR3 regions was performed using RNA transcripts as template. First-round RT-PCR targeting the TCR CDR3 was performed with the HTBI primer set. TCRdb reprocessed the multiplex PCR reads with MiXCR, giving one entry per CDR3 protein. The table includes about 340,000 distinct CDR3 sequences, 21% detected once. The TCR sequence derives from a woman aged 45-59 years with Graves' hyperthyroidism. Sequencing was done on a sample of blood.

CDR3 protein: CASRSPGQGADTQYF. The DNA of the CDR3 is TGTGCCAGCAGAAGCCCGGGACAGGGAGCAGATACGCAGTATTTT. The chain uses TRBV28 and TRBJ2-3; TRBD1 aligns across 9 bases. The germline V gene has CDR1 MDHEN and CDR2 SYDVKM. V gave up 6 bases and J gave up 4 bases; unmatched junction bases: 8. CDR3 length: 15 amino acids.